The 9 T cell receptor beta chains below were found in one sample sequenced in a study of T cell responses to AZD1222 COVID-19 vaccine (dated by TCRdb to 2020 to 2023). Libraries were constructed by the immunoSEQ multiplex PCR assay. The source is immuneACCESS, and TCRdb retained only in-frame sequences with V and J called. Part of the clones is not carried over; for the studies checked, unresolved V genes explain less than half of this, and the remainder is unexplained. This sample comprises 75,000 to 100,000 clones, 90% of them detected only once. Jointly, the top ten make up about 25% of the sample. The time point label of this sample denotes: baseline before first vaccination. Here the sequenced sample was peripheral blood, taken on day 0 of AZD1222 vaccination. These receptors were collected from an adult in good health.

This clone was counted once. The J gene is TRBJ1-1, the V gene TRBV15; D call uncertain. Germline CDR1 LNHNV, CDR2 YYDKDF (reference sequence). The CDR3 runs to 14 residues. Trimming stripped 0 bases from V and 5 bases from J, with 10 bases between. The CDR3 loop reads CATSRETRGTEAFF. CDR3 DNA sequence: TGTGCCACCAGCAGAGAGACGCGTGGGACTGAAGCTTTCTTT.

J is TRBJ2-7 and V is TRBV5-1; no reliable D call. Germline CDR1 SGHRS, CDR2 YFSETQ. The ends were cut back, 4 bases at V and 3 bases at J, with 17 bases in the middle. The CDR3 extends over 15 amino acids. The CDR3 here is CASSPAPGYDYEQYF. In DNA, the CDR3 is TGCGCCAGCAGCCCAGCCCCCGGGTATGACTACGAGCAGTACTTC.

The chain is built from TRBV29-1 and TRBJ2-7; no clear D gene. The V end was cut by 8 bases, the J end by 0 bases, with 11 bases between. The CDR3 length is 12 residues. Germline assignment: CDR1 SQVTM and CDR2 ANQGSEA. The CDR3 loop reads CSYGRNSYEQYF. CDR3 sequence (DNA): TGCAGCTATGGACGGAACTCCTACGAGCAGTACTTC.

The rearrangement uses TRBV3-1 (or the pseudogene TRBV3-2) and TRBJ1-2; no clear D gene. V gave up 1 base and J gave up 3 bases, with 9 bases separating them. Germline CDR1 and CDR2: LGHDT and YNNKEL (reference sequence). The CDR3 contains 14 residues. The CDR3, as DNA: TGTGCCAGCAGCCAAGCGGGAAGGGACTATGGCTACACCTTC. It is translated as CASSQAGRDYGYTF.

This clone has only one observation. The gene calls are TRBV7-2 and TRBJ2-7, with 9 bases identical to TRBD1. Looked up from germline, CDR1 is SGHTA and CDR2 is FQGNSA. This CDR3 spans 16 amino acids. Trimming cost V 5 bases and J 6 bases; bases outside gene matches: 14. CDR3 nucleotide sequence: TGTGCCAGCAGCGCCCGGACAGGGGAAGGGCATTCCGAGCAGTACTTC. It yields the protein CASSARTGEGHSEQYF.

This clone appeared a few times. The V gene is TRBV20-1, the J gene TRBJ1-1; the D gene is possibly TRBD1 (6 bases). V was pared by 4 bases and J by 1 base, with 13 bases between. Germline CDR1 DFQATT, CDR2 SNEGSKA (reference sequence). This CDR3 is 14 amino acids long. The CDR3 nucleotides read TGCAGTGCTAATGAGGGACACGGGAACACTGAAGCTTTCTTT. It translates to CSANEGHGNTEAFF.

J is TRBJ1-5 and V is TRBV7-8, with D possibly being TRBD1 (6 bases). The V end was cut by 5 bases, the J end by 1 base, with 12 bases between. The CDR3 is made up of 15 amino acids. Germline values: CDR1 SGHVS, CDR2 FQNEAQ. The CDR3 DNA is TGTGCCAGCAGCCTCAACAGGGAGAGCAATCAGCCCCAGCATTTT. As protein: CASSLNRESNQPQHF.

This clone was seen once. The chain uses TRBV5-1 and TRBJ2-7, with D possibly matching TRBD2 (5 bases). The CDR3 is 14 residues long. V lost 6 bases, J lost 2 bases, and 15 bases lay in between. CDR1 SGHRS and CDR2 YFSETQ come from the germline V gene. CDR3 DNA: TGCGCCAGCAAGAGGGCGGGCGACCCCTACGAGCAGTACTTC. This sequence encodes CASKRAGDPYEQYF.

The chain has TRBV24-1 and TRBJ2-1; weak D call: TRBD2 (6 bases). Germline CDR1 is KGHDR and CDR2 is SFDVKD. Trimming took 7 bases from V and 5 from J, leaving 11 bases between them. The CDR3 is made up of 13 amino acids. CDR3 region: CATRSGLNNEQFF. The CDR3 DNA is TGTGCCACCAGATCGGGACTTAACAATGAGCAGTTCTTC.